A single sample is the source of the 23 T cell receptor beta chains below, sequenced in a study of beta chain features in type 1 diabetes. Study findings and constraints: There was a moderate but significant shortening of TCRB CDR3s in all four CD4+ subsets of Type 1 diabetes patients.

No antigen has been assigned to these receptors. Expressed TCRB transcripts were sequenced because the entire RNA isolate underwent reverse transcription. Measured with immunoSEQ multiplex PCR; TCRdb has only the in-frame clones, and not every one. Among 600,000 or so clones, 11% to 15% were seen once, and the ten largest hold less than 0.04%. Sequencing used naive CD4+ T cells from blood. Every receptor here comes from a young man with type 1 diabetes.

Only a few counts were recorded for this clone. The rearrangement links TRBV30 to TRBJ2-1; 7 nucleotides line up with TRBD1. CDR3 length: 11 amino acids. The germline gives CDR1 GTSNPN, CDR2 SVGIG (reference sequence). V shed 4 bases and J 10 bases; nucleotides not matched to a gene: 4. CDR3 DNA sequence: TGTGCCTGGACTCGCAGGGGGGAGCAGTTCTTC. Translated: CAWTRRGEQFF.

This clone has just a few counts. The CDR3 loop reads CASSPLGGPTDTQYF. In nucleotides, the CDR3 is TGTGCCAGCAGCCCCCTAGGGGGGCCCACAGATACGCAGTATTTT. The J gene is TRBJ2-3, the V gene TRBV7-2, with D possibly being TRBD1 or TRBD2 (6 bases each). This CDR3 is 15 amino acids long. V lost 5 bases and J lost 2, with 14 bases in between. Germline values: CDR1 SGHTA, CDR2 FQGNSA.

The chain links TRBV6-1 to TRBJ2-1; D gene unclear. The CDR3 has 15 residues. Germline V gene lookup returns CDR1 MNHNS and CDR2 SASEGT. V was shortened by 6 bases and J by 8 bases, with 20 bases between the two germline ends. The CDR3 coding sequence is TGTGCCAGCAGACGCCGTTCCCCCCTTCTCGATGAGCAGTTCTTC. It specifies CASRRRSPLLDEQFF.

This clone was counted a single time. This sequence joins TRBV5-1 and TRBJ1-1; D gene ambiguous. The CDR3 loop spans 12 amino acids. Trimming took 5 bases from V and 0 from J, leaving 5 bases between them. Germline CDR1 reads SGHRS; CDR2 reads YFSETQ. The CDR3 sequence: CASRMLNTEAFF. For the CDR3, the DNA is TGCGCCAGCAGGATGTTGAACACTGAAGCTTTCTTT.

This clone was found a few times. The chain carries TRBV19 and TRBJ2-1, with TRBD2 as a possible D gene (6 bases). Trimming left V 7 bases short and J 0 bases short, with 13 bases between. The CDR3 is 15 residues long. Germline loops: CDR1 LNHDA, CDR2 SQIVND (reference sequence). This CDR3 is CASTAGYSSYNEQFF. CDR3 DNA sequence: TGTGCCAGTACGGCGGGGTACAGCTCCTACAATGAGCAGTTCTTC. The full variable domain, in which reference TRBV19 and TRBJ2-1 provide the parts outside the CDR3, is DGGITQSPKYLFRKEGQNVTLSCEQNLNHDAMYWYRQDPGQGLRLIYYSQIVNDFQKGDIAEGYSVSREKKESFPLTVTSAQKNPTAFYLCASTAGYSSYNEQFFGPGTRLTVL.

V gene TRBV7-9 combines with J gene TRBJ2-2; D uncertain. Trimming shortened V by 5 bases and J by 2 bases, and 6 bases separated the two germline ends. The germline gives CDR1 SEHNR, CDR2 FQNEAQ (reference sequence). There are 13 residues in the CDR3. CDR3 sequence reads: CASSSFNTGELFF. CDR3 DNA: TGTGCCAGCAGCAGTTTCAACACCGGGGAGCTGTTTTTT.

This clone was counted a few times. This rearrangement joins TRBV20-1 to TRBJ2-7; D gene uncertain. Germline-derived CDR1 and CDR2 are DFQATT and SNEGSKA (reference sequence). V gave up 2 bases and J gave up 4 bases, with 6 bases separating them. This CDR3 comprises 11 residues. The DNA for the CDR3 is TGCAGTGCTAGACTCGATTACGAGCAGTACTTC. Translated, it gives CSARLDYEQYF.

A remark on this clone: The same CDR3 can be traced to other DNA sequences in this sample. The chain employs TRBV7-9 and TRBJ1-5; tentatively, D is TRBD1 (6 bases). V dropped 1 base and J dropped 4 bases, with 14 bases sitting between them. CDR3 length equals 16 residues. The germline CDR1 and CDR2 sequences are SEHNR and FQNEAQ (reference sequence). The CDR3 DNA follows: TGTGCCAGCAGCTTAGGAGCAGGGGCTGGGAATCAGCCCCAGCATTTT. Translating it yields CASSLGAGAGNQPQHF.

The DNA of the CDR3 is TGTGCCAGCAGCTCGGGACAGGGAGCGGGAGAGACCCAGTACTTC. Translation: CASSSGQGAGETQYF. The chain has TRBV7-9 and TRBJ2-5; TRBD1 agrees at 9 bases. Germline V lookup: CDR1 SEHNR, CDR2 FQNEAQ (reference sequence). There are 15 residues in the CDR3. V lost 4 bases, J lost 4 bases, and 7 bases stayed unmatched.

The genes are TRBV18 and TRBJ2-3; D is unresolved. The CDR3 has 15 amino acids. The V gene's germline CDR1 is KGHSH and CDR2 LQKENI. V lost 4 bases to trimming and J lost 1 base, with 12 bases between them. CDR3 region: CASSLSPRGTDTQYF. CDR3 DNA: TGTGCCAGCTCACTTAGCCCGCGCGGCACAGATACGCAGTATTTT.

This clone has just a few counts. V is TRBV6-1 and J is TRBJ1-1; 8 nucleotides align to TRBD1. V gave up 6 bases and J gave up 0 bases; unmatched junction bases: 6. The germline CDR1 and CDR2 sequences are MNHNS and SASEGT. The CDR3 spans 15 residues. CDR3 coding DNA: TGTGCCAGCAGCTGGACAGGGCTTATGAACACTGAAGCTTTCTTT. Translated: CASSWTGLMNTEAFF.

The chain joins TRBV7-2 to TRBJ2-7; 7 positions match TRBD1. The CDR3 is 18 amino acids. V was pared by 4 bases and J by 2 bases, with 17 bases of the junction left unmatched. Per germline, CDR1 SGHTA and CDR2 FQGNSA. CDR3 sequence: CASSSRSSRQGTPYEQYF. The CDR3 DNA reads TGTGCCAGCAGCTCCCGTTCATCCCGACAGGGCACCCCCTACGAGCAGTACTTC.

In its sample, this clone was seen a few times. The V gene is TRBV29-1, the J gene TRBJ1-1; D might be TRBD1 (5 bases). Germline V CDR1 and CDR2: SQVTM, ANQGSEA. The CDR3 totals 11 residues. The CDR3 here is CTGHANTEAFF. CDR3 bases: TGCACTGGACACGCGAACACTGAAGCTTTCTTT.

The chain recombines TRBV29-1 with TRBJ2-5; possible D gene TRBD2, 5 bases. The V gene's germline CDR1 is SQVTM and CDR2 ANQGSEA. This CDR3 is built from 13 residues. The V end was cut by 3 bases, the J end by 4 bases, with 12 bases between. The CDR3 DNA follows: TGCAGCGTTGAGGAGGTCGAGGGAGAGACCCAGTACTTC. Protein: CSVEEVEGETQYF.

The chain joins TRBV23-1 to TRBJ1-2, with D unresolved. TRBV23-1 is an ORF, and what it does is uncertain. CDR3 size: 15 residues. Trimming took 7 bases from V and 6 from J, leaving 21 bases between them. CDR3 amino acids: CASMVVEFIRHGYTF. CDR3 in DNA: TGCGCCAGCATGGTTGTGGAATTCATTCGACATGGCTACACCTTC.

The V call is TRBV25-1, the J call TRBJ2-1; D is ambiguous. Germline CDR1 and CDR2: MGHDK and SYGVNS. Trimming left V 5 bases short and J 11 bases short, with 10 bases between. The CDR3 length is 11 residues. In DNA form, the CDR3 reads TGTGCCAGCAGTCGGACGGGTCAGCAGTTCTTC. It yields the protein CASSRTGQQFF.

CDR3 DNA: TGTGCCAGCAGCCAAGATCGGCGGACAGTCTACTCCTACGAGCAGTACTTC. As protein: CASSQDRRTVYSYEQYF. The chain combines TRBV14 with TRBJ2-7; D might be TRBD1 (6 bases). Trimming left V 0 bases short and J 0 bases short, with 15 bases between. CDR1 is SGHDN, CDR2 FVKESK, per germline. The CDR3 runs 17 residues. Full variable domain (outside the CDR3, taken from reference TRBV14 and TRBJ2-7): EAGVTQFPSHSVIEKGQTVTLRCDPISGHDNLYWYRRVMGKEIKFLLHFVKESKQDESGMPNNRFLAERTGGTYSTLKVQPAELEDSGVYFCASSQDRRTVYSYEQYFGPGTRLTVT.

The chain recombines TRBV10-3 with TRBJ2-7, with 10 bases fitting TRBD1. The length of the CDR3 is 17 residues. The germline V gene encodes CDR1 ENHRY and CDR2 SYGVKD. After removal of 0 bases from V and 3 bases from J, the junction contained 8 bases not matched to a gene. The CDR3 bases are TGTGCCATCAGTGAGTCGTTGGTGGGGGACAGGGGCTACGAGCAGTACTTC. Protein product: CAISESLVGDRGYEQYF.

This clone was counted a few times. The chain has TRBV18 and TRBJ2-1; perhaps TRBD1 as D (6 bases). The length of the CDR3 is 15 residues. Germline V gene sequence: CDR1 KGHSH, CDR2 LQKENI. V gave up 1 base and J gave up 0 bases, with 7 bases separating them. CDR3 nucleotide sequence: TGTGCCAGCTCACCACAGGGGGTCTCCTACAATGAGCAGTTCTTC. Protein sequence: CASSPQGVSYNEQFF. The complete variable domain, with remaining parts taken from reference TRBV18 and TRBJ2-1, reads NAGVMQNPRHLVRRRGQEARLRCSPMKGHSHVYWYRQLPEEGLKFMVYLQKENIIDESGMPKERFSAEFPKEGPSILRIQQVVRGDSAAYFCASSPQGVSYNEQFFGPGTRLTVL.

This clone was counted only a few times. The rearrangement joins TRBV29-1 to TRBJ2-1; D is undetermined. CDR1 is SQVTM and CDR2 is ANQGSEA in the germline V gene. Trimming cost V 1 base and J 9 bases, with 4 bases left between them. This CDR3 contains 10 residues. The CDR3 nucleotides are TGCAGCGTTGAAGCGGTTGAGCAGTTCTTC. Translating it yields CSVEAVEQFF.

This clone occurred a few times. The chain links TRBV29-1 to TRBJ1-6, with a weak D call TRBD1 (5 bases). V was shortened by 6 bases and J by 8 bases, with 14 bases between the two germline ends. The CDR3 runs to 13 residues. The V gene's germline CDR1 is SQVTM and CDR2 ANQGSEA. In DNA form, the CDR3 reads TGCAGCGTCGGTTACCCACAGGATTCACCCCTCCACTTT. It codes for CSVGYPQDSPLHF.

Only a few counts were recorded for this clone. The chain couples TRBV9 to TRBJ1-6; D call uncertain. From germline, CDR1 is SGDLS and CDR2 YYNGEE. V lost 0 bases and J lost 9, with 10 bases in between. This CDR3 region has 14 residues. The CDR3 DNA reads TGTGCCAGCAGCGTAGCTACGGGAGGTTCACCCCTCCACTTT. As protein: CASSVATGGSPLHF. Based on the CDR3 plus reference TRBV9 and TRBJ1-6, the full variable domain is DSGVTQTPKHLITATGQRVTLRCSPRSGDLSVYWYQQSLDQGLQFLIQYYNGEERAKGNILERFSAQQFPDLHSELNLSSLELGDSALYFCASSVATGGSPLHFGNGTRLTVT.

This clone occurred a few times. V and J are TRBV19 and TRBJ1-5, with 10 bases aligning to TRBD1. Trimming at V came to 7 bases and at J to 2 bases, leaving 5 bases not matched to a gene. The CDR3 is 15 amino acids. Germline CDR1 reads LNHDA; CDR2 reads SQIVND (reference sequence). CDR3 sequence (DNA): TGTGCCAGTACCTGGACAGGGGGACGCAATCAGCCCCAGCATTTT. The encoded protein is CASTWTGGRNQPQHF.